A selection of T cell receptor beta chains follows, all from one sample in a study of identical twins. TCRdb re-called the 5' RACE reads through MiXCR, storing one row per CDR3 protein. The sample shows about 520,000 distinct CDR3 sequences, under 25% of them seen only once. These same records also appear under a second study, on T cells expressing NK-cell markers.

The sequencing input was CD4+ T cells sorted from blood. These receptors were collected from a woman aged 18-30 years in good health. CDR3s leave out the opening cysteine and the closing phenylalanine or tryptophan. Fields, in order: D gene, J gene, V gene, CDR3 protein. The D gene is left open where the match is weak.

>TRBD1|TRBJ1-1|TRBV6-5
ASSWTGQVTEAF
>NA|TRBJ1-4|TRBV27
ASSPRVGTSREKLF
>NA|TRBJ1-2|TRBV10-3
AITDRNYGYT
>NA|TRBJ1-2|TRBV9
ASSVEQGSYGYT
>TRBD1|TRBJ2-7|TRBV3-1
ASSQVGTGVY
>NA|TRBJ1-5|TRBV2
ASGPHQPQH
>TRBD2|TRBJ2-7|TRBV12-3/TRBV12-4
ASSPLTGEGSYEQY
>TRBD1|TRBJ1-1|TRBV7-2
ASSPDRDRVGTEAF
>NA|TRBJ2-3|TRBV3-1
ASSQSGSPDTQY
>NA|TRBJ2-2|TRBV9
ASSVGGGGNTGELF
>TRBD2|TRBJ2-3|TRBV20-1
SAARGAGGSTDTQY
>NA|TRBJ2-1|TRBV27
ASSSPNRDFNEQF
>TRBD1|TRBJ2-3|TRBV5-6
ASSLPGQGAGDTQY
>TRBD1|TRBJ1-2|TRBV10-3
AISAGQGGYGYT
>TRBD2|TRBJ2-1|TRBV20-1
SAKGTRSNEQF
>NA|TRBJ2-2|TRBV5-5
ASSLEFIGELF
>NA|TRBJ1-1|TRBV5-1
ASSRRTENTEAF
>NA|TRBJ2-1|TRBV20-1
SAMRPRSYNEQF
>NA|TRBJ2-1|TRBV5-1
ASSPAHGSNNEQF
>TRBD1|TRBJ1-1|TRBV5-1
ASSAGPGGTEAF
>NA|TRBJ2-2|TRBV20-1
SARPGQYSGELF
>NA|TRBJ1-2|TRBV12-3/TRBV12-4
ASSFVGGRYGYT
>NA|TRBJ2-7|TRBV24-1
ATSDLPRTRFYEQY
>TRBD1|TRBJ1-4|TRBV4-3
ASSQGQGAYEKLF
>TRBD2|TRBJ2-7|TRBV2
ASSEENGRSSYEQY
>TRBD1|TRBJ2-3|TRBV7-9
ASSFDRGWDTQY
>TRBD2|TRBJ2-5|TRBV12-3/TRBV12-4
ASKVASGQETQY
>NA|TRBJ2-3|TRBV10-1
ASSEAGTQY
>NA|TRBJ2-5|TRBV12-3/TRBV12-4
ASSLFSGHQETQY
>TRBD2|TRBJ2-7|TRBV10-3
AISDTSASVDEQY
>NA|TRBJ2-7|TRBV10-3
AIRGDGTAYEQY
>TRBD2|TRBJ2-1|TRBV20-1
SASGRAEQF
>NA|TRBJ1-3|TRBV11-2
ASSPDRLSGNTIY
>NA|TRBJ1-3|TRBV20-1
SASSRKTGNTIY
>NA|TRBJ2-1|TRBV5-6
ASSFSGYEQF
>TRBD2|TRBJ2-7|TRBV30
AWGWGGSREQY
>NA|TRBJ2-7|TRBV20-1
SARRVPYEQY
>NA|TRBJ2-7|TRBV5-1
ASSLARQGGYEQY
>NA|TRBJ1-6|TRBV5-5
ASSLVFREDSPLH
>TRBD2|TRBJ2-5|TRBV6-2/TRBV6-3
ASKRTSGRETQY
>NA|TRBJ1-2|TRBV9
ASSERPAWDGYT